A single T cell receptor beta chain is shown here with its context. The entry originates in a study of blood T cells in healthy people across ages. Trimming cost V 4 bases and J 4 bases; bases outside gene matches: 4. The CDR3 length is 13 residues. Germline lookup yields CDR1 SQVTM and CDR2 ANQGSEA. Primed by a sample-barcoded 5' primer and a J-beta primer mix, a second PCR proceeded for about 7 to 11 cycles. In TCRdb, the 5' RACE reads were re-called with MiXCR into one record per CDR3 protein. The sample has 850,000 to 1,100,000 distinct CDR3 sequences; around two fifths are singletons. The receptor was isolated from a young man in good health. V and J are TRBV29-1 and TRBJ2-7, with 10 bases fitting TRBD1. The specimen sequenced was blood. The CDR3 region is CSVADRGRYEQYF. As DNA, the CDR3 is TGCAGCGTTGCTGACAGGGGGCGATACGAGCAGTACTTC.